These 7 T cell receptor beta chains were all obtained from the same sample, sequenced in a study of T cell changes during pregnancy in multiple sclerosis. Sequenced by immunoSEQ multiplex PCR; TCRdb stores in-frame clones only, minus some. Of around 33,000 clones listed, 90% were seen once; the top ten hold 5.4%. Material: peripheral blood, obtained in the third trimester of pregnancy. The receptors here all came from a female donor in good health, enrolled as a control in a pregnancy study.

J is TRBJ2-7 and V is TRBV5-1; a possible D gene is TRBD2 (6 bases). V dropped 4 bases and J dropped 4 bases, with 15 bases sitting between them. The CDR3 length is 14 residues. Looked up from germline, CDR1 is SGHRS and CDR2 is YFSETQ. In DNA, the CDR3 is TGCGCCAGCAGCCCGGGACTTCCAGGGTACGAGCAGTACTTC. As protein: CASSPGLPGYEQYF. Together with reference TRBV5-1 and TRBJ2-7, the CDR3 gives the full variable domain: KAGVTQTPRYLIKTRGQQVTLSCSPISGHRSVSWYQQTPGQGLQFLFEYFSETQRNKGNFPGRFSGRQFSNSRSEMNVSTLELGDSALYLCASSPGLPGYEQYFGPGTRLTVT.

As DNA, the CDR3 is TGTGCCAGCAGCTTAGACAGAGATCAGCCCCAGCATTTT. Its protein is CASSLDRDQPQHF. This rearrangement joins TRBV11-1 to TRBJ1-5, with D unresolved. CDR1 and CDR2 from the germline V gene are SGHAT and FQDESV (reference sequence). With 1 base removed from V and 5 bases from J, the gap between germline ends came to 6 bases. The length of the CDR3 is 13 residues.

The V call is TRBV9, the J call TRBJ2-2; perhaps TRBD2 as D (5 bases). The CDR3 extends over 13 amino acids. Trimming pared 4 bases from V and 6 bases from J, leaving 10 bases between. Germline V gives CDR1 SGDLS, CDR2 YYNGEE. This chain's CDR3 is CASSSAGAGELFF. DNA for the CDR3: TGTGCCAGCAGCAGCGCGGGCGCCGGGGAGCTGTTTTTT.

This chain uses TRBV5-1 with TRBJ2-7; tentatively, D is TRBD1 (5 bases). Looked up from germline, CDR1 is SGHRS and CDR2 is YFSETQ. V shed 0 bases and J shed 5 bases, with 12 bases lying between them. The CDR3 contains 14 residues. CDR3: CASSLGQGQDEQYF. In DNA form, the CDR3 reads TGCGCCAGCAGCTTGGGCCAGGGCCAGGACGAGCAGTACTTC. The complete variable domain, with remaining parts taken from reference TRBV5-1 and TRBJ2-7, reads KAGVTQTPRYLIKTRGQQVTLSCSPISGHRSVSWYQQTPGQGLQFLFEYFSETQRNKGNFPGRFSGRQFSNSRSEMNVSTLELGDSALYLCASSLGQGQDEQYFGPGTRLTVT.

DNA of the CDR3: TGTGCCAGCAGCCAACCCATCAACAGGGGCGGTGAGCGGGAGACCCAGTACTTC. Translated: CASSQPINRGGERETQYF. The gene calls are TRBV4-2 and TRBJ2-5, with 7 bases matching TRBD1. The length of the CDR3 is 18 residues. Germline V gene lookup returns CDR1 LGHNA and CDR2 YNFKEQ. The V gene end was trimmed by 2 bases and the J gene end by 5 bases; junction bases not matched to a gene: 17.

The rearrangement uses TRBV5-4 and TRBJ2-1; TRBD2 aligns across 7 bases. The CDR3 length is 15 residues. V was clipped by 3 bases and J by 6 bases; unmatched bases: 9. Germline V CDR1 and CDR2: SGHNT, YYREEE (reference sequence). The CDR3 bases are TGTGCCAGCAGCTCCCGGGACTACGCCCTCAATGAGCAGTTCTTC. Translating it yields CASSSRDYALNEQFF.

This chain uses TRBV14 with TRBJ2-7, with D tentatively TRBD2 (5 bases). This CDR3 is built from 13 residues. Germline V lookup: CDR1 SGHDN, CDR2 FVKESK. V gave up 4 bases and J gave up 0 bases, with 7 bases separating them. CDR3 in amino acids: CASSRTHSYEQYF. CDR3 nucleotides: TGTGCCAGCAGCCGGACTCACTCCTACGAGCAGTACTTC. The full variable domain, in which reference TRBV14 and TRBJ2-7 provide the parts outside the CDR3, is EAGVTQFPSHSVIEKGQTVTLRCDPISGHDNLYWYRRVMGKEIKFLLHFVKESKQDESGMPNNRFLAERTGGTYSTLKVQPAELEDSGVYFCASSRTHSYEQYFGPGTRLTVT.